These 17 T cell receptor beta chains were sequenced from one sample in a study of blood T cell repertoires in COVID-19 (dated by TCRdb to 2018 to 2021). Library construction relied on the immunoSEQ multiplex PCR assay. Held by TCRdb, this immuneACCESS table contains in-frame sequences only and omits some clones. Under half of the omission traces to an unresolved V gene where checked; the cause of the rest is unknown. This sample gives about 210,000 clones in total; roughly 94% of them show up just once. About 1.3% of the sample goes to the ten largest clones. The sample taken for sequencing was peripheral blood. The receptor source for this set is a young man with acute or convalescent COVID-19.

This chain uses TRBV27 with TRBJ1-1, with 7 bases that match TRBD1. J gave up 12 bases and V 6 bases, and 13 bases lay outside the gene matches. Germline CDR1 and CDR2: MNHEY and SMNVEV (reference sequence). The CDR3 spans 13 residues. CDR3 nucleotides: TGTGCCAGCAGCCGTACCGACAGGGATCGGACTTTCTTT. Residues: CASSRTDRDRTFF.

This chain uses TRBV7-8 with TRBJ2-3; D possibly corresponds to TRBD2 (7 bases). V lost 3 bases and J 2 bases, leaving 15 bases between the germline ends. The CDR3 extends over 16 amino acids. Germline CDR1 and CDR2: SGHVS and FQNEAQ. Here the CDR3 DNA reads TGTGCCAGCAGCTTTATAGGGGGGGGGATCACAGATACGCAGTATTTT. It specifies CASSFIGGGITDTQYF.

This clone was seen repeatedly, ten times or more. The J gene is TRBJ2-7, the V gene TRBV14; 8 bases agree with TRBD2. Trimming at V came to 0 bases and at J to 4 bases, leaving 8 bases not matched to a gene. Germline V gene sequence: CDR1 SGHDN, CDR2 FVKESK. The CDR3 has 16 residues. The CDR3 loop reads CASSQDEIAGRYEQYF. CDR3 sequence (DNA): TGTGCCAGCAGCCAAGACGAGATAGCGGGAAGGTACGAGCAGTACTTC.

The chain couples TRBV7-2 to TRBJ1-6, with TRBD1 identical over 10 bases. V lost 5 bases and J lost 9; bases outside the gene matches: 13. Germline V gene lookup returns CDR1 SGHTA and CDR2 FQGNSA. The CDR3 contains 17 residues. The CDR3 is CASSRRPAGQGSSPLHF. The CDR3 nucleotides are TGTGCCAGCAGCCGCCGCCCGGCGGGACAGGGGAGTTCACCCCTCCACTTT.

This clone was seen a single time. This chain uses TRBV7-3 with TRBJ2-2, with D perhaps TRBD1 (6 bases). Germline CDR1 SGHTA, CDR2 FQGTGA. This CDR3 spans 19 amino acids. V dropped 9 bases and J dropped 0 bases, with 26 bases sitting between them. CDR3 amino acids: CARSRFWDTPNTNTGELFF. The DNA for the CDR3 is TGTGCCAGATCGCGCTTCTGGGACACCCCAAACACGAACACCGGGGAGCTGTTTTTT.

This chain uses TRBV7-8 with TRBJ1-5; D unclear. The V and J ends lost 5 bases and 6 bases respectively, with 11 bases between them. Germline CDR1 reads SGHVS; CDR2 reads FQNEAQ. The CDR3 has 13 residues. The CDR3 protein is CASSRERAQPQHF. CDR3 DNA sequence: TGTGCCAGCAGCCGCGAGAGGGCTCAGCCCCAGCATTTT.

J is TRBJ2-2 and V is TRBV3-1 (or the pseudogene TRBV3-2); D remains unclear. V was pared by 0 bases and J by 4 bases, with 6 bases between. Per the germline V gene, CDR1 is LGHDT and CDR2 is YNNKEL (reference sequence). The CDR3 covers 14 residues. The CDR3 reads CASSQDRSTGELFF. The CDR3 bases are TGTGCCAGCAGCCAAGATAGGAGCACCGGGGAGCTGTTTTTT.

The V and J genes are TRBV4-1 and TRBJ1-2; D uncertain. CDR3 size: 15 residues. The V and J ends lost 4 bases and 8 bases respectively, with 20 bases between them. Per the germline V gene, CDR1 is MGHRA and CDR2 is YSYEKL. CDR3 in amino acids: CASSRGNTDALGYTF. In DNA, the CDR3 is TGCGCCAGCAGCCGCGGGAACACAGACGCTTTGGGCTACACCTTC.

This clone was observed once. V usage is TRBV24-1 and J usage is TRBJ2-3, with a tentative D call TRBD2 (5 bases). V was shortened by 5 bases and J by 2 bases, with 10 bases between the two germline ends. This CDR3 spans 14 amino acids. CDR1 and CDR2 from the germline V gene are KGHDR and SFDVKD. CDR3 bases: TGTGCCACCAGTGGTGGGAGTCCCACAGATACGCAGTATTTT. Amino acids: CATSGGSPTDTQYF.

The rearrangement links TRBV13 to TRBJ1-1, with a weak D call TRBD1 (6 bases). Germline CDR1 PRHDT, CDR2 FYEKMQ (reference sequence). The CDR3 runs 16 residues. V shed 4 bases and J shed 5 bases, with 20 bases lying between them. The DNA of the CDR3 is TGTGCCAGCAGCTCCTTACACAGGGAGGGTCCGACTGAAGCTTTCTTT. This codes for CASSSLHREGPTEAFF.

The chain is built from TRBV10-2 and TRBJ1-6; 8 nucleotides agree with TRBD1. This CDR3 has 12 amino acids. Germline assignment: CDR1 WSHSY and CDR2 SAAADI. The V gene end was trimmed by 8 bases and the J gene end by 14 bases; junction bases not matched to a gene: 8. CDR3 sequence reads: CASRDRPPALHF. DNA for the CDR3: TGCGCCAGCCGGGACAGGCCACCGGCCCTCCACTTT.

The chain combines TRBV7-8 with TRBJ1-3; no clear D. Trimming stripped 4 bases from V and 3 bases from J, with 19 bases between. The CDR3 spans 17 residues. Per the germline V gene, CDR1 is SGHVS and CDR2 is FQNEAQ. The CDR3 sequence: CASSSIISPGLGNTIYF. The CDR3 DNA sequence: TGTGCCAGCAGCTCCATCATCTCGCCCGGTCTTGGAAACACCATATATTTT.

J is TRBJ2-7 and V is TRBV3-1 (or the pseudogene TRBV3-2); D perhaps matches TRBD1 (6 bases). Germline V gene lookup returns CDR1 LGHDT and CDR2 YNNKEL (reference sequence). V was pared by 3 bases and J by 2 bases, with 8 bases between. The CDR3 sequence is 13 residues long. CDR3 coding DNA: TGTGCCAGCAGCCATGACAGGACCTACGAGCAGTACTTC. This gives the protein CASSHDRTYEQYF.

V and J are TRBV27 and TRBJ2-1; perhaps TRBD2 as D (5 bases). V lost 5 bases, J lost 9 bases, and 20 bases lay in between. Germline loops: CDR1 MNHEY, CDR2 SMNVEV (reference sequence). The CDR3 loop spans 15 amino acids. The CDR3, as DNA: TGTGCCAGCAGTAGTGATACTAGGGTATACGGTGAGCAGTTCTTC. It is translated as CASSSDTRVYGEQFF.

CDR3 DNA: TGCGCCAGCAGCCCCTTGGGACAGGGGTTCGACGAGCAGTACTTC. Translation gives CASSPLGQGFDEQYF. V is TRBV5-1 and J is TRBJ2-7, with 10 bases that match TRBD1. V was clipped by 4 bases and J by 5 bases; unmatched bases: 9. The CDR3 runs 15 residues. Germline-derived CDR1 and CDR2 are SGHRS and YFSETQ.

V and J are TRBV10-1 and TRBJ2-3; 8 nucleotides line up with TRBD2. Trimming at V came to 4 bases and at J to 5 bases, leaving 2 bases not matched to a gene. There are 13 residues in the CDR3. Germline-derived CDR1 and CDR2 are WNHNN and SYGVQD (reference sequence). The CDR3 region is CASSVGGEDTQYF. CDR3 coding DNA: TGCGCCAGCAGTGTCGGGGGGGAAGATACGCAGTATTTT.

The rearrangement joins TRBV30 to TRBJ2-3; a weak D match, TRBD2 (6 bases). CDR3 size: 12 residues. Germline V gene sequence: CDR1 GTSNPN, CDR2 SVGIG (reference sequence). With 5 bases removed from V and 13 bases from J, the gap between germline ends came to 19 bases. CDR3 loop: CAWESGQTRKYF. The CDR3 DNA follows: TGTGCCTGGGAAAGTGGTCAGACTAGGAAGTATTTT.